The 9 T cell receptor beta chains reported below all come from one sample, sequenced in a study of type 1 regulatory T cells. Their specific antigens are unknown. TCRdb re-called the reads with MiXCR, one entry per CDR3 protein. The table has roughly 67,000 distinct CDR3 sequences, roughly 60% seen once; the top ten hold 7.6%. Sequenced: cultured T cells, either the whole culture or a sorted T cell fraction (not recorded which). This sample's subset: Tr1-enriched cell product generated in vitro against host alloantigens. The receptors come from a human donor in good health.

In this sample, this clonotype turned up a few times. This chain uses TRBV20-1 with TRBJ2-2; D perhaps matches TRBD1 (5 bases). Trimming stripped 5 bases from V and 0 bases from J, with 13 bases between. CDR3 length: 15 residues. From germline, CDR1 is DFQATT and CDR2 SNEGSKA (reference sequence). CDR3 in amino acids: CSAPSRVANTGELFF. DNA for the CDR3: TGCAGTGCTCCGTCCAGGGTTGCGAACACCGGGGAGCTGTTTTTT.

The gene calls are TRBV20-1 and TRBJ2-3; D perhaps matches TRBD2 (5 bases). CDR1 and CDR2 (germline): DFQATT, SNEGSKA (reference sequence). Between the trimmed V and J ends, which lost 6 bases and 2 bases, there was a span of 15 bases. There are 14 residues in the CDR3. DNA for the CDR3: TGCAGTGCCAAATTATTAGCGTTCACAGATACGCAGTATTTT. This encodes CSAKLLAFTDTQYF.

The chain has TRBV6-6 and TRBJ2-2; the match to TRBD2 covers 7 bases. This CDR3 comprises 13 residues. The J segment lost 5 bases and the V segment lost 5 bases, leaving 2 bases of the junction unmatched. Germline V CDR1 and CDR2: MNHNY, SVGAGI (reference sequence). In DNA form, the CDR3 reads TGTGCCAGCAGTGGACTAGGGACCGGGGAGCTGTTTTTT. It yields the protein CASSGLGTGELFF.

A few counts support this clonotype. The chain links TRBV6-5 to TRBJ2-1, with D perhaps given as TRBD1 or TRBD2 (5 bases each). This CDR3 region has 16 residues. With 0 bases removed from V and 6 bases from J, the gap between germline ends came to 15 bases. CDR1 is MNHEY and CDR2 is SVGAGI in the germline V gene. CDR3 bases: TGTGCCAGCAGTTACTCGAAGGGACCCCCCTTCAATGAGCAGTTCTTC. As protein: CASSYSKGPPFNEQFF.

This clonotype was recorded a few times. This chain joins TRBV7-6 and TRBJ2-2; either TRBD1 or TRBD2 may fit D (5 bases each). The ends were cut back, 5 bases at V and 7 bases at J, with 11 bases in the middle. From germline, CDR1 is SGHVS and CDR2 FNYEAQ. This CDR3 contains 13 residues. The CDR3 region has the DNA TGTGCCAGCAGCCCGGGACGGGTCGGGGAGCTGTTTTTT. Translation: CASSPGRVGELFF.

This chain uses TRBV12-3 or TRBV12-4 with TRBJ2-5; the match to TRBD2 covers 7 bases. The CDR3 extends over 13 amino acids. J was trimmed by 5 bases and V by 8 bases; bases with no gene match: 8. The CDR3 protein is CASASGGGETQYF. CDR3 nucleotide sequence: TGTGCCAGCGCGTCGGGGGGAGGGGAGACCCAGTACTTC.

Here the CDR3 reads CAISDGGGTDTQYF. Here the CDR3 DNA reads TGTGCCATCAGTGACGGCGGGGGCACAGATACGCAGTATTTT. The chain recombines TRBV10-3 with TRBJ2-3; tentatively, D is TRBD2 (6 bases). The CDR3 totals 14 residues. Trimming took 3 bases from V and 1 from J, leaving 8 bases between them. Germline V gives CDR1 ENHRY, CDR2 SYGVKD.

The genes are TRBV3-1 and TRBJ2-7; D not certain. V dropped 4 bases and J dropped 2 bases, with 12 bases sitting between them. From germline, CDR1 is LGHDT and CDR2 YNNKEL (reference sequence). The CDR3 has 14 amino acids. CDR3 protein: CASSPGRGAYEQYF. The CDR3 DNA is TGTGCCAGCAGCCCGGGCCGAGGCGCCTACGAGCAGTACTTC.

The J gene is TRBJ2-1, the V gene TRBV5-4, with TRBD1 matching 8 bases. This CDR3 is built from 17 residues. Germline-derived CDR1 and CDR2 are SGHNT and YYREEE (reference sequence). With V trimmed by 4 bases and J by 5 bases, 14 bases remained unmatched. The chain's CDR3 is CASSPRGGRGRDNEQFF. The CDR3, as DNA: TGTGCCAGCAGCCCCCGAGGGGGCAGGGGGCGAGACAATGAGCAGTTCTTC. Full variable domain (outside the CDR3, taken from reference TRBV5-4 and TRBJ2-1): ETGVTQSPTHLIKTRGQQVTLRCSSQSGHNTVSWYQQALGQGPQFIFQYYREEENGRGNFPPRFSGLQFPNYSSELNVNALELDDSALYLCASSPRGGRGRDNEQFFGPGTRLTVL.